The 16 T cell receptor beta chains in this list originate from one sample, sequenced in a study. A single record per CDR3 protein comes from TCRdb applying MiXCR to the 5' RACE reads. Of tens of thousands of distinct CDR3 sequences listed, roughly 30% are singletons. The sample was naive CD4+ T cells sorted from blood. Subset reported: naive CD4+ T cells, CD4+CD45RA+CD25-. The receptors were sampled from a female donor with breast cancer.

The chain links TRBV7-9 to TRBJ2-7; unclear D gene. CDR1 and CDR2 from the germline V gene are SEHNR and FQNEAQ (reference sequence). Trimming cost V 4 bases and J 6 bases, with 10 bases left between them. This CDR3 has 12 residues. The CDR3 spells CASSSATGEQYF. As DNA, the CDR3 is TGTGCCAGCAGCTCCGCGACCGGCGAGCAGTACTTC.

V is TRBV3-1 and J is TRBJ2-3; the D gene is possibly TRBD1 (7 bases). The CDR3 sequence is 14 residues long. V was clipped by 5 bases and J by 9 bases, with 18 bases between them. CDR1 LGHDT and CDR2 YNNKEL come from the germline V gene (reference sequence). DNA for the CDR3: TGTGCCAGCAGCGAAAGTTCAGGGGGACTGACGCAGTATTTT. It codes for CASSESSGGLTQYF.

V is TRBV12-3 or TRBV12-4 and J is TRBJ1-5, with TRBD1 matching over 12 bases. Trimming took 2 bases from V and 8 from J; bases not matched to a gene: 13. The CDR3 loop spans 18 amino acids. The DNA for the CDR3 is TGTGCCAGCAGTTTAATTATGGGGACAGGGGGCATCTTGGAGCCCCAGCATTTT. It yields the protein CASSLIMGTGGILEPQHF.

This clonotype was seen a few times. The chain is built from TRBV15 and TRBJ2-2, with 7 bases aligning to TRBD2. Germline loops: CDR1 LNHNV, CDR2 YYDKDF (reference sequence). There are 13 residues in the CDR3. V lost 11 bases to trimming and J lost 8 bases; unmatched junction nucleotides: 11. The CDR3 coding sequence is TGTGCCTTCGGGGCGGGAGAGGCGGGGGAGCTGTTTTTT. Translated: CAFGAGEAGELFF.

The chain employs TRBV7-2 and TRBJ2-7; weak D call: TRBD2 (6 bases). V gave up 1 base and J gave up 6 bases, with 13 bases separating them. Germline V CDR1 and CDR2: SGHTA, FQGNSA. This CDR3 is built from 14 residues. DNA for the CDR3: TGTGCCAGCAGCTTAGGCTCAGCGGGCGTCGAGCAGTACTTC. Residues: CASSLGSAGVEQYF.

In its sample, this clonotype was seen a few times. V usage is TRBV12-3 or TRBV12-4 and J usage is TRBJ2-7; TRBD2 aligns across 9 bases. This CDR3 spans 17 amino acids. V trimming: 5 bases; J trimming: 4 bases; junction bases outside the gene matches: 15. The CDR3 here is CASSTSLSGGIFYEQYF. Written as DNA, the CDR3 is TGTGCCAGCAGTACGTCCTTAAGCGGGGGGATCTTTTACGAGCAGTACTTC.

The rearrangement joins TRBV7-2 to TRBJ2-3, with D uncertain. The CDR3 length is 15 residues. Germline V gene lookup returns CDR1 SGHTA and CDR2 FQGNSA. Trimming shortened V by 1 base and J by 2 bases, and 10 bases separated the two germline ends. CDR3 sequence (DNA): TGTGCCAGCAGCTTAGTAGGCCAGCCCACAGATACGCAGTATTTT. Amino acid sequence: CASSLVGQPTDTQYF.

This clonotype showed up many times. This sequence joins TRBV6-6 and TRBJ2-5; D remains ambiguous. CDR3 length equals 13 residues. The V and J ends lost 2 bases and 5 bases respectively, with 9 bases between them. Germline lookup yields CDR1 MNHNY and CDR2 SVGAGI (reference sequence). The CDR3: CASSYISTETQYF. CDR3 DNA: TGTGCCAGCAGTTACATTTCGACGGAGACCCAGTACTTC.

At least ten counts were recorded for this clonotype. The rearrangement uses TRBV7-2 and TRBJ1-4; TRBD1 matches at 7 bases. Looked up from germline, CDR1 is SGHTA and CDR2 is FQGNSA. This CDR3 has 15 residues. The V gene end was trimmed by 5 bases and the J gene end by 3 bases; junction bases not matched to a gene: 6. The DNA for the CDR3 is TGTGCCAGCAGCCCGAGGACAGGATCTAATGAAAAACTGTTTTTT. As protein: CASSPRTGSNEKLFF.

Only a few counts were recorded for this clonotype. V and J are TRBV6-6 and TRBJ1-1; D remains unclear. CDR1 and CDR2 (germline): MNHNY, SVGAGI (reference sequence). Trimming removed 2 bases from V and 8 bases from J, with 15 bases in between. The CDR3 covers 14 residues. The CDR3 sequence: CASSYMHSSWEAFF. CDR3 coding DNA: TGTGCCAGCAGTTACATGCACAGCAGCTGGGAAGCTTTCTTT.

This clonotype was counted a single time. The CDR3 loop reads CASSFRVNYGYTF. In nucleotides, the CDR3 is TGCGCCAGCAGCTTCCGGGTAAACTATGGCTACACCTTC. The chain combines TRBV5-1 with TRBJ1-2; no definite D call. Trimming cost V 2 bases and J 2 bases, with 7 bases left between them. Germline lookup yields CDR1 SGHRS and CDR2 YFSETQ. The CDR3 runs 13 residues.

This clonotype was recorded a few times. The J gene is TRBJ2-3, the V gene TRBV4-3; the match to TRBD1 covers 12 bases. The V gene's germline CDR1 is LGHNA and CDR2 YSLEER. CDR3 length: 18 amino acids. Trimming took 0 bases from V and 5 from J; bases not matched to a gene: 9. CDR3 residues: CASSQEGGQGAGLDTQYF. CDR3 DNA: TGCGCCAGCAGCCAAGAAGGGGGACAGGGGGCTGGTCTAGATACGCAGTATTTT.

By frequency in the sample, this clonotype is medium-sized. The chain carries TRBV7-2 and TRBJ2-7; no definite D call. Trimming took 1 base from V and 1 from J, leaving 8 bases between them. The CDR3 extends over 14 amino acids. The germline V gene encodes CDR1 SGHTA and CDR2 FQGNSA. CDR3 coding DNA: TGTGCCAGCAGCTTAGTAGCCCAATCCTACGAGCAGTACTTC. Its translation: CASSLVAQSYEQYF.

The chain combines TRBV20-1 with TRBJ2-1; D uncertain. CDR3 length: 15 amino acids. The V end was cut by 1 base, the J end by 8 bases, with 18 bases between. CDR1 and CDR2 from the germline V gene are DFQATT and SNEGSKA (reference sequence). Here the CDR3 reads CSARVFGLSRDEQFF. CDR3 nucleotides: TGCAGTGCTAGAGTATTCGGCCTTTCACGGGATGAGCAGTTCTTC.

The chain carries TRBV7-9 and TRBJ2-3; 8 bases fit TRBD2. The CDR3 is 16 residues long. Trimming cost V 3 bases and J 3 bases; bases outside gene matches: 8. Germline V lookup: CDR1 SEHNR, CDR2 FQNEAQ (reference sequence). CDR3 loop: CASSFAGGVGTDTQYF. CDR3 in DNA: TGTGCCAGCAGCTTTGCCGGGGGGGTCGGAACAGATACGCAGTATTTT.

This clonotype has at least ten counts. The rearrangement joins TRBV6-6 to TRBJ2-7; no reliable D call. The CDR3 is 13 residues long. Trimming removed 0 bases at V and 7 bases at J, with 10 bases between. Germline V gives CDR1 MNHNY, CDR2 SVGAGI (reference sequence). CDR3 loop: CASSYSGAKEQYF. The CDR3 DNA sequence: TGTGCCAGCAGTTACTCCGGAGCGAAGGAGCAGTACTTC.